A single sample is the source of the 31 T cell receptor beta chains below, sequenced in a study of control samples from healthy donors and cancer patients. Method: immunoSEQ multiplex PCR; TCRdb's copy keeps in-frame clones and lacks some. The sample records 70,000 or so clones, roughly 89% being singletons. The sample comprised PBMCs. The receptors derive from a man aged 55 to 70 with lung cancer.

This rearrangement joins TRBV2 to TRBJ1-3, with 10 bases lining up with TRBD1. This CDR3 has 16 residues. V was clipped by 6 bases and J by 2 bases; unmatched bases: 7. CDR1 and CDR2 from the germline V gene are SNHLY and FYNNEI. CDR3 nucleotides: TGTGCCAGCAGCCGCGGGACAGGGGCCCCTGGAAACACCATATATTTT. Its protein product is CASSRGTGAPGNTIYF.

The chain carries TRBV7-9 and TRBJ2-4; no clear D gene. The CDR3 consists of 12 residues. Germline CDR1 is SEHNR and CDR2 is FQNEAQ (reference sequence). V was cut by 4 bases and J by 8 bases, with 9 bases left in between. DNA for the CDR3: TGTGCCAGCAGCTCCGGAAGGTACATTCAGTACTTC. Amino acid sequence: CASSSGRYIQYF.

J is TRBJ1-4 and V is TRBV3-1 (or the pseudogene TRBV3-2); D perhaps matches TRBD1 (5 bases). V was trimmed by 4 bases and J by 3 bases, leaving 15 bases between them. The CDR3 has 16 residues. Germline CDR1 LGHDT, CDR2 YNNKEL (reference sequence). This chain's CDR3 is CASSLEGRQPNEKLFF. The CDR3 bases are TGTGCCAGCAGCCTCGAGGGCCGACAGCCTAATGAAAAACTGTTTTTT.

This clone was seen a single time. The genes are TRBV4-1 and TRBJ2-3; 7 bases align to TRBD2. Trimming cost V 0 bases and J 6 bases; bases outside gene matches: 6. CDR3 length: 15 amino acids. CDR1 and CDR2 (germline): MGHRA, YSYEKL. The CDR3 loop reads CASSQDGLGGDTQYF. The DNA for the CDR3 is TGCGCCAGCAGCCAAGACGGACTCGGGGGGGATACGCAGTATTTT.

V and J are TRBV3-1 (or the pseudogene TRBV3-2) and TRBJ2-1; no definite D call. The CDR3 spans 14 residues. Trimming pared 3 bases from V and 9 bases from J, leaving 15 bases between. The germline V gene has CDR1 LGHDT and CDR2 YNNKEL (reference sequence). The CDR3 DNA is TGTGCCAGCAGCCAGGGTCGAACGAGGAGTGAGCAGTTCTTC. Translating gives CASSQGRTRSEQFF.

The genes are TRBV5-5 and TRBJ2-7; the D gene is possibly TRBD2 (6 bases). Trimming took off 4 bases at V and 3 bases at J, with 20 bases between the two ends. Germline CDR1 reads SGHKS; CDR2 reads YYEKEE (reference sequence). This CDR3 is 16 amino acids long. CDR3 sequence: CASSLEPSGLHYEQYV. The CDR3 coding sequence is TGTGCCAGCAGCCTGGAGCCGAGCGGGCTACACTACGAGCAGTACGTC.

This chain connects TRBV5-1 to TRBJ1-4; the D gene is possibly TRBD1 (5 bases). V was clipped by 4 bases and J by 0 bases, with 7 bases between them. CDR1 and CDR2 from the germline V gene are SGHRS and YFSETQ. CDR3 length: 14 amino acids. The CDR3 sequence is CASSQQATNEKLFF. CDR3 DNA: TGCGCCAGCAGCCAACAGGCAACTAATGAAAAACTGTTTTTT. Full variable domain (rest looked up from reference TRBV5-1 and TRBJ1-4): KAGVTQTPRYLIKTRGQQVTLSCSPISGHRSVSWYQQTPGQGLQFLFEYFSETQRNKGNFPGRFSGRQFSNSRSEMNVSTLELGDSALYLCASSQQATNEKLFFGSGTQLSVL.

This chain links TRBV5-1 with TRBJ2-5; TRBD1 aligns across 7 bases. Germline CDR1 is SGHRS and CDR2 is YFSETQ. V lost 2 bases, J lost 5 bases, and 12 bases stayed unmatched. CDR3 size: 16 residues. The CDR3 region is CASSLQGQAPSETQYF. In nucleotides, the CDR3 is TGCGCCAGCAGCTTACAAGGACAGGCCCCGTCGGAGACCCAGTACTTC.

This clone occurred once. This sequence joins TRBV6-2 or TRBV6-3 and TRBJ2-7; the match to TRBD1 covers 8 bases. The ends lost 3 bases at V and 5 bases at J; junction bases unmatched: 3. From germline, CDR1 is MNHEY and CDR2 SVGEGT. CDR3 size: 13 residues. CDR3 nucleotides: TGTGCCAGCAGTTATTACAGGGGGAACGAGCAGTACTTC. This codes for CASSYYRGNEQYF.

The chain links TRBV10-1 to TRBJ2-5, with a weak D call TRBD1 (6 bases). Per the germline V gene, CDR1 is WNHNN and CDR2 is SYGVQD (reference sequence). Deletions cut 5 bases from V and 5 bases from J, with 15 bases between. The CDR3 has 14 residues. CDR3 in DNA: TGCGCCAGCAGTACCGGGACAATGGGGGAGACCCAGTACTTC. It encodes CASSTGTMGETQYF.

This clone was observed once. The V gene is TRBV21-1, the J gene TRBJ2-7; the D call of TRBD1 is as the table states it, not checked on the DNA. TRBV21-1 is assigned pseudogene status. The CDR3 covers 16 residues. CDR3 DNA: TGTGCCAGCAGCAAATGGAGGCTGACAGGGTCCTACGAGCAGTACGTC. This sequence encodes CASSKWRLTGSYEQYV.

The rearrangement links TRBV11-2 to TRBJ2-2; TRBD1 might be the D (5 bases). This CDR3 has 15 residues. Looked up from germline, CDR1 is SGHAT and CDR2 is FQNNGV. Trimming took off 3 bases at V and 0 bases at J, with 8 bases between the two ends. The CDR3 sequence: CASSFQGANTGELFF. DNA of the CDR3: TGTGCCAGCAGCTTCCAGGGCGCGAACACCGGGGAGCTGTTTTTT.

The CDR3 DNA sequence: TGTGCCAGCAGCCAAGCGGAACACTATGGCTACACCTTC. It translates to CASSQAEHYGYTF. This chain links TRBV3-1 (or the pseudogene TRBV3-2) with TRBJ1-2; D gene uncertain. Deletions cut 1 base from V and 3 bases from J, with 6 bases between. The CDR3 sequence is 13 residues long. Germline assignment: CDR1 LGHDT and CDR2 YNNKEL (reference sequence).

The chain recombines TRBV20-1 with TRBJ1-2; D is unresolved. V lost 3 bases, J lost 7 bases, and 15 bases lay in between. This CDR3 is 13 amino acids long. Germline CDR1 is DFQATT and CDR2 is SNEGSKA (reference sequence). The CDR3 region is CSASGLQGGGYTF. Written as DNA, the CDR3 is TGCAGTGCTAGTGGGCTACAAGGTGGTGGCTACACCTTC.

This clone was seen a few times. The genes are TRBV2 and TRBJ1-1; D call uncertain. V lost 6 bases to trimming and J lost 7 bases, with 9 bases between them. CDR3 length: 11 amino acids. The V gene's germline CDR1 is SNHLY and CDR2 FYNNEI. The CDR3 loop is CASRLVVEAFF. In DNA, the CDR3 is TGTGCCAGCAGACTGGTCGTTGAAGCTTTCTTT.

This clone was picked up one time. The chain combines TRBV7-9 with TRBJ2-2, with TRBD2 identical over 7 bases. The CDR3 has 15 residues. J lost 5 bases, V lost 4 bases, and 7 bases had no gene match. Germline CDR1 SEHNR, CDR2 FQNEAQ (reference sequence). The CDR3 sequence is CASSSQAGVTGELFF. In DNA form, the CDR3 reads TGTGCCAGCAGCTCGCAGGCGGGGGTTACCGGGGAGCTGTTTTTT. Drawing the rest from reference TRBV7-9 and TRBJ2-2, the complete variable domain is DTGVSQNPRHKITKRGQNVTFRCDPISEHNRLYWYRQTLGQGPEFLTYFQNEAQLEKSRLLSDRFSAERPKGSFSTLEIQRTEQGDSAMYLCASSSQAGVTGELFFGEGSRLTVL.

The sample holds one count of this clone. The chain has TRBV5-1 and TRBJ1-1, with a weak D call TRBD1 (5 bases). Germline lookup yields CDR1 SGHRS and CDR2 YFSETQ. With 0 bases removed from V and 2 bases from J, the gap between germline ends came to 8 bases. The CDR3 covers 14 residues. The CDR3 protein is CASSLDRRNTEAFF. DNA of the CDR3: TGCGCCAGCAGCTTGGACAGGAGAAACACTGAAGCTTTCTTT.

The gene calls are TRBV5-1 and TRBJ1-1; D perhaps matches TRBD1 (5 bases). CDR3 length: 15 amino acids. Trimming pared 0 bases from V and 5 bases from J, leaving 14 bases between. Germline CDR1 and CDR2: SGHRS and YFSETQ. The CDR3 protein is CASSLAVSGETEAFF. The CDR3 DNA is TGCGCCAGCAGCTTGGCCGTGTCGGGGGAAACTGAAGCTTTCTTT.

This rearrangement joins TRBV10-3 to TRBJ2-1; no reliable D call. V was shortened by 0 bases and J by 9 bases, with 9 bases between the two germline ends. This CDR3 region has 13 residues. CDR1 and CDR2 from the germline V gene are ENHRY and SYGVKD. CDR3 nucleotide sequence: TGTGCCATCAGTGAGTCCACTGTTGGTGAGCAGTTCTTC. Amino acid sequence: CAISESTVGEQFF.

The chain has TRBV11-3 and TRBJ1-2; D is perhaps TRBD1 (6 bases). The CDR3 runs to 12 residues. Germline V CDR1 and CDR2: SGHNT, YENEEA. The V end lost 5 bases, the J end lost 7 bases, and 11 bases lay between the germline ends. The CDR3 reads CASSLQGAGYTF. The CDR3 DNA sequence: TGTGCCAGCAGCCTACAGGGAGCTGGCTACACCTTC.

J is TRBJ2-3 and V is TRBV15, with unresolved D. Germline values: CDR1 LNHNV, CDR2 YYDKDF (reference sequence). The CDR3 has 15 residues. Trimming shortened V by 0 bases and J by 0 bases, and 7 bases separated the two germline ends. The CDR3 DNA follows: TGTGCCACCAGCAGAGATCCAGCGAGCACAGATACGCAGTATTTT. Translation: CATSRDPASTDTQYF.

V gene TRBV7-6 combines with J gene TRBJ2-1; 9 bases agree with TRBD1. Trimming removed 0 bases from V and 4 bases from J; junction bases left unmatched: 4. Per germline, CDR1 SGHVS and CDR2 FNYEAQ. CDR3 length: 16 residues. The CDR3 spells CASSLAATGGYNEQFF. The CDR3 bases are TGTGCCAGCAGCTTAGCCGCGACAGGGGGGTACAATGAGCAGTTCTTC.

The chain recombines TRBV5-1 with TRBJ2-5; unclear D gene. The CDR3 extends over 13 amino acids. Trimming left V 3 bases short and J 5 bases short, with 11 bases between. The V gene's germline CDR1 is SGHRS and CDR2 YFSETQ. CDR3: CASSYQAPETQYF. The CDR3 region has the DNA TGCGCCAGCAGCTATCAAGCCCCCGAGACCCAGTACTTC.

The CDR3 loop is CASSETGATNEKLFF. DNA of the CDR3: TGCGCCAGCAGCGAAACAGGGGCAACTAATGAAAAACTGTTTTTT. The rearrangement uses TRBV5-1 and TRBJ1-4; 7 nucleotides match TRBD1. V shed 4 bases, J shed 0 bases, and the junction held 3 bases outside the gene matches. Germline-derived CDR1 and CDR2 are SGHRS and YFSETQ. The CDR3 covers 15 residues.

The gene calls are TRBV6-6 and TRBJ2-2, with 8 positions matching TRBD1. The trim removed 7 bases at V and 7 bases at J, leaving 2 bases unmatched. Per germline, CDR1 MNHNY and CDR2 SVGAGI (reference sequence). CDR3 size: 12 residues. The CDR3 loop is CASTQGVGELFF. The CDR3 bases are TGTGCCAGCACACAGGGGGTCGGGGAGCTGTTTTTT.

The chain joins TRBV5-1 to TRBJ2-1; 10 positions match TRBD2. CDR3 size: 16 residues. Germline values: CDR1 SGHRS, CDR2 YFSETQ. V shed 0 bases, J shed 4 bases, and the junction held 4 bases outside the gene matches. CDR3 coding DNA: TGCGCCAGCAGCTTGGTTGCTAGCGGGGGATACAATGAGCAGTTCTTC. Its protein product is CASSLVASGGYNEQFF.

The genes are TRBV18 and TRBJ2-1, with D uncertain. The germline V gene encodes CDR1 KGHSH and CDR2 LQKENI. V shed 1 base and J shed 6 bases, with 10 bases lying between them. The CDR3 covers 14 residues. CDR3 region: CASSPQVSGNEQFF. The CDR3 region has the DNA TGTGCCAGCTCACCACAGGTCTCGGGCAATGAGCAGTTCTTC.

The chain employs TRBV7-2 and TRBJ1-1; 8 bases match TRBD1. The CDR3 contains 13 residues. Per the germline V gene, CDR1 is SGHTA and CDR2 is FQGNSA. With V trimmed by 5 bases and J by 4 bases, 3 bases remained unmatched. The CDR3 spells CASSQGARTEAFF. As DNA, the CDR3 is TGTGCCAGCAGCCAGGGGGCGCGCACTGAAGCTTTCTTT.

This clone was picked up one time. The CDR3, as DNA: TGTGCCAGCAGTCCTCAGGGACTCTATGGCTACACCTTC. This sequence encodes CASSPQGLYGYTF. The rearrangement uses TRBV12-3 or TRBV12-4 and TRBJ1-2, with D perhaps TRBD1 (5 bases). This CDR3 is 13 amino acids long. Between the trimmed V and J ends, which lost 5 bases and 4 bases, there was a span of 11 bases.

This chain uses TRBV10-2 with TRBJ2-2; 7 nucleotides line up with TRBD1. The CDR3 contains 14 residues. From germline, CDR1 is WSHSY and CDR2 SAAADI. V lost 6 bases to trimming and J lost 0 bases; unmatched junction nucleotides: 1. The CDR3 reads CASRQGTNTGELFF. The DNA for the CDR3 is TGCGCCAGCAGACAGGGGACGAACACCGGGGAGCTGTTTTTT.

The rearrangement links TRBV10-1 to TRBJ2-7, with D maybe TRBD1 (7 bases). This CDR3 has 15 residues. CDR1 and CDR2 (germline): WNHNN, SYGVQD (reference sequence). V lost 4 bases and J 0 bases, leaving 13 bases between the germline ends. Here the CDR3 reads CASSAGGTASYEQYF. The CDR3 bases are TGCGCCAGCAGTGCCGGAGGGACAGCCTCCTACGAGCAGTACTTC.